Listed here are 21 T cell receptor beta chains from one sample, sequenced in a study of blood T cell repertoires in COVID-19. TCRdb's table, derived via immunoSEQ multiplex PCR, lists solely in-frame clones and lacks some. Of about 190,000 clones listed, 90% were seen once; the top ten hold 0.5% to 0.75%. Sequenced sample: peripheral blood. All receptors derive from a man over 45 with acute or convalescent COVID-19.

The V gene is TRBV7-2, the J gene TRBJ2-1; D remains unclear. The V gene's germline CDR1 is SGHTA and CDR2 FQGNSA. Trimming stripped 1 base from V and 2 bases from J, with 6 bases between. This CDR3 has 14 residues. Here the CDR3 DNA reads TGTGCCAGCAGCTTAGATTCGGCCTACAATGAGCAGTTCTTC. As protein: CASSLDSAYNEQFF.

This chain uses TRBV28 with TRBJ1-2; no definite D call. Between the trimmed V and J ends, which lost 3 bases and 8 bases, there was a span of 13 bases. The CDR3 spans 13 residues. Germline V gene lookup returns CDR1 MDHEN and CDR2 SYDVKM. For the CDR3, the DNA is TGTGCCAGCAGTTTCCGGGGAGTGGGGGGCTACACCTTC. Its translation: CASSFRGVGGYTF.

The chain has TRBV6-5 and TRBJ1-2, with 9 bases lining up with TRBD1. The CDR3 sequence is 15 residues long. V lost 6 bases and J lost 3; bases outside the gene matches: 8. Germline assignment: CDR1 MNHEY and CDR2 SVGAGI. In DNA, the CDR3 is TGTGCCAGCAGAATGGGACAGGGCGGCGACTATGGCTACACCTTC. It is translated as CASRMGQGGDYGYTF.

This clone has only one observation. CDR3 sequence (DNA): TGTGCCAGCAGTTCCGGACTAGCGCCCTACGAGCAGTACTTC. This sequence encodes CASSSGLAPYEQYF. This sequence joins TRBV28 and TRBJ2-7, with TRBD2 matching over 9 bases. The V gene end was trimmed by 4 bases and the J gene end by 2 bases; junction bases not matched to a gene: 3. CDR3 length equals 14 residues. Germline lookup yields CDR1 MDHEN and CDR2 SYDVKM.

V and J are TRBV29-1 and TRBJ2-3; 7 bases fit TRBD1. The CDR3 has 14 residues. From germline, CDR1 is SQVTM and CDR2 ANQGSEA. The ends lost 7 bases at V and 2 bases at J; junction bases unmatched: 9. The CDR3 is CSAPLQGNTDTQYF. The DNA for the CDR3 is TGCAGCGCCCCGCTACAGGGGAACACAGATACGCAGTATTTT.

The chain couples TRBV11-2 to TRBJ2-5; D perhaps matches TRBD2 (6 bases). The CDR3 length is 15 residues. With 5 bases removed from V and 5 bases from J, the gap between germline ends came to 18 bases. The germline gives CDR1 SGHAT, CDR2 FQNNGV. Here the CDR3 reads CASSGTRRGGETQYF. The CDR3 DNA reads TGTGCCAGCAGCGGAACTAGGAGGGGTGGGGAGACCCAGTACTTC. The full variable domain, in which reference TRBV11-2 and TRBJ2-5 provide the parts outside the CDR3, is EAGVAQSPRYKIIEKRQSVAFWCNPISGHATLYWYQQILGQGPKLLIQFQNNGVVDDSQLPKDRFSAERLKGVDSTLKIQPAKLEDSAVYLCASSGTRRGGETQYFGPGTRLLVL.

Here the CDR3 DNA reads TGTGCCAGCAGAACAGCTTTCAATCAGCCCCAGCATTTT. Its protein is CASRTAFNQPQHF. The rearrangement links TRBV6-6 to TRBJ1-5, with D hard to call. V was pared by 6 bases and J by 3 bases, with 9 bases between. From germline, CDR1 is MNHNY and CDR2 SVGAGI (reference sequence). This CDR3 has 13 residues.

The V and J genes are TRBV18 and TRBJ2-2; TRBD2 is a possible D gene (6 bases). CDR1 is KGHSH and CDR2 is LQKENI in the germline V gene. V was pared by 3 bases and J by 0 bases, with 14 bases between. CDR3 length equals 17 residues. This CDR3 is CASSPSREEANTGELFF. CDR3 DNA sequence: TGTGCCAGCTCACCCTCAAGGGAGGAAGCGAACACCGGGGAGCTGTTTTTT. The variable domain in full, with the rest retrieved from reference TRBV18 and TRBJ2-2, is NAGVMQNPRHLVRRRGQEARLRCSPMKGHSHVYWYRQLPEEGLKFMVYLQKENIIDESGMPKERFSAEFPKEGPSILRIQQVVRGDSAAYFCASSPSREEANTGELFFGEGSRLTVL.

V and J are TRBV25-1 and TRBJ1-3; maybe TRBD1 (5 bases). This CDR3 has 16 amino acids. Trimming removed 7 bases from V and 0 bases from J, with 16 bases in between. In germline, CDR1 is MGHDK, CDR2 SYGVNS. DNA of the CDR3: TGTGCCAGCACTCAAGGGCGACAGCACTCTGGAAACACCATATATTTT. This gives the protein CASTQGRQHSGNTIYF.

The genes are TRBV6-5 and TRBJ2-7; 8 bases fit TRBD1. The length of the CDR3 is 14 residues. J was trimmed by 2 bases and V by 6 bases; bases with no gene match: 6. In germline, CDR1 is MNHEY, CDR2 SVGAGI. CDR3 amino acids: CASRETGVPYEQYF. For the CDR3, the DNA is TGTGCCAGCAGGGAGACAGGGGTCCCCTACGAGCAGTACTTC.

This clone was detected only once. The junction and the germline gene differ at one end; a read error may be behind it. The chain joins TRBV4-2 to TRBJ2-1, with a weak D call TRBD2 (5 bases). The CDR3 covers 17 residues. Germline V gene lookup returns CDR1 LGHNA and CDR2 YNFKEQ. The CDR3 region is CASRQGPSGSSYNEQFF. CDR3 bases: TGTGCCAGCAGACAAGGGCCCTCGGGGAGCTCCTACAATGAGCAGTTCTTC.

This chain connects TRBV7-8 to TRBJ2-5, with D perhaps TRBD1 (6 bases). Germline loops: CDR1 SGHVS, CDR2 FQNEAQ. V lost 5 bases, J lost 4 bases, and 14 bases lay in between. The CDR3 totals 14 residues. The CDR3 here is CASSPNRVRETQYF. The CDR3 DNA follows: TGTGCCAGCAGCCCCAACAGGGTACGAGAGACCCAGTACTTC.

The V call is TRBV28, the J call TRBJ2-1, with a tentative D call TRBD2 (7 bases). This CDR3 comprises 15 residues. Trimming shortened V by 2 bases and J by 5 bases, and 13 bases separated the two germline ends. CDR1 is MDHEN and CDR2 is SYDVKM in the germline V gene. DNA for the CDR3: TGTGCCAGCAGTTTACTGGGAGGGGGGGACAATGAGCAGTTCTTC. It specifies CASSLLGGGDNEQFF.

The chain is built from TRBV7-6 and TRBJ1-4; tentative D call: TRBD1 (5 bases). CDR1 and CDR2 (germline): SGHVS, FNYEAQ. The length of the CDR3 is 16 residues. V was pared by 3 bases and J by 3 bases, with 14 bases between. CDR3 sequence reads: CASSLNPGLSNEKLFF. The DNA of the CDR3 is TGTGCCAGCAGCTTGAACCCAGGGTTGTCTAATGAAAAACTGTTTTTT.

V usage is TRBV15 and J usage is TRBJ1-3, with no clear D. V dropped 4 bases and J dropped 2 bases, with 6 bases sitting between them. CDR1 is LNHNV and CDR2 is YYDKDF in the germline V gene (reference sequence). The CDR3 is 13 amino acids. The DNA for the CDR3 is TGTGCCACCAGCAAAACAGCTGGAAACACCATATATTTT. Translating gives CATSKTAGNTIYF.

The V gene is TRBV14, the J gene TRBJ2-2; D call uncertain. The germline V gene has CDR1 SGHDN and CDR2 FVKESK. Trimming pared 3 bases from V and 1 base from J, leaving 9 bases between. The CDR3 is 15 amino acids. CDR3 sequence reads: CASSHKWQNTGELFF. The DNA for the CDR3 is TGTGCCAGCAGCCATAAATGGCAGAACACCGGGGAGCTGTTTTTT.

This sequence joins TRBV14 and TRBJ2-7; perhaps TRBD2 as D (6 bases). This CDR3 is built from 15 residues. V gave up 1 base and J gave up 2 bases, with 12 bases separating them. Germline lookup yields CDR1 SGHDN and CDR2 FVKESK. The DNA of the CDR3 is TGTGCCAGCAGCCAAGTTGGGGGGATCACCTACGAGCAGTACTTC. Its translation: CASSQVGGITYEQYF.

The chain carries TRBV28 and TRBJ2-5; tentative D call: TRBD2 (5 bases). Trimming pared 2 bases from V and 4 bases from J, leaving 11 bases between. CDR1 MDHEN and CDR2 SYDVKM come from the germline V gene. The CDR3 sequence is 14 residues long. This CDR3 is CASSLAGGLETQYF. The DNA of the CDR3 is TGTGCCAGCAGTTTAGCCGGAGGATTAGAGACCCAGTACTTC. Variable domain in full (rest from reference TRBV28 and TRBJ2-5): DVKVTQSSRYLVKRTGEKVFLECVQDMDHENMFWYRQDPGLGLRLIYFSYDVKMKEKGDIPEGYSVSREKKERFSLILESASTNQTSMYLCASSLAGGLETQYFGPGTRLLVL.

This chain connects TRBV7-9 to TRBJ2-3; the D gene is possibly TRBD1 (5 bases). V lost 4 bases, J lost 2 bases, and 16 bases lay in between. The CDR3 spans 16 residues. Germline V lookup: CDR1 SEHNR, CDR2 FQNEAQ (reference sequence). CDR3 amino acids: CASSSKGAGITDTQYF. In DNA, the CDR3 is TGTGCCAGCAGCTCAAAAGGGGCAGGGATCACAGATACGCAGTATTTT.

The V gene is TRBV7-8, the J gene TRBJ2-1, with D maybe TRBD2 (5 bases). In germline, CDR1 is SGHVS, CDR2 FQNEAQ. Trimming removed 4 bases at V and 6 bases at J, with 19 bases between. This CDR3 has 16 amino acids. DNA of the CDR3: TGTGCCAGCAGCTCCCCTTTTGGAGGATGGGCCAATGAGCAGTTCTTC. It encodes CASSSPFGGWANEQFF.

V and J are TRBV20-1 and TRBJ1-5; D might be TRBD1 (5 bases). The CDR3 runs 17 residues. The V end lost 3 bases, the J end lost 0 bases, and 18 bases lay between the germline ends. CDR1 is DFQATT and CDR2 is SNEGSKA in the germline V gene (reference sequence). The CDR3 DNA follows: TGCAGTGCTAGTCCACCAGGGCGGACGTTTAGCAATCAGCCCCAGCATTTT. Translation gives CSASPPGRTFSNQPQHF.